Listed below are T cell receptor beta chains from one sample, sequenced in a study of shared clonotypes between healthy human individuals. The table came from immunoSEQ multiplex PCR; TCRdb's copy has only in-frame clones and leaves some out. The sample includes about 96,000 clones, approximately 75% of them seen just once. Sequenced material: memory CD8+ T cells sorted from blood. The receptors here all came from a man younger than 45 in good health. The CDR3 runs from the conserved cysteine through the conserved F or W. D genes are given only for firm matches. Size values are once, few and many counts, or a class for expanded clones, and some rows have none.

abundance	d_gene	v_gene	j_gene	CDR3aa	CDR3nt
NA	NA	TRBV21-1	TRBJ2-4	CASSKKSALAKNIQYF	TGTGCCAGCAGCAAAAAGTCGGCCCTAGCCAAAAACATTCAGTACTTC
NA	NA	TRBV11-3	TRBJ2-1	CASCPAGTVVNEQFF	TGTGCCAGCTGCCCCGCCGGGACTGTTGTAAATGAGCAGTTCTTC
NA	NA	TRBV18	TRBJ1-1	CASSPSRETNTEAFF	TGTGCCAGCTCACCTTCCCGGGAGACGAACACTGAAGCTTTCTTT
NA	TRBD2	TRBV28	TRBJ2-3	CASRAGVDTQYF	TGTGCCAGCAGAGCGGGAGTAGATACGCAGTATTTT
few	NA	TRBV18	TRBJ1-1	CASSPVAVGGTEAFF	TGTGCCAGCTCACCTGTAGCCGTGGGGGGCACTGAAGCTTTCTTT
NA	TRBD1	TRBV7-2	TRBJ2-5	CASSQDRGETQYF	TGTGCCAGCAGCCAAGACAGGGGAGAGACCCAGTACTTC
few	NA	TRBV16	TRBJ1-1	CASSLSALNTEAFF	TGTGCCAGCAGCCTATCTGCACTGAACACTGAAGCTTTCTTT
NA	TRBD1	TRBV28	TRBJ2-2	CASSFRQGRANTGELFF	TGTGCCAGCAGTTTTCGACAGGGTAGGGCGAACACCGGGGAGCTGTTTTTT
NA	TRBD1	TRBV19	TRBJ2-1	CASSKPLPGQVLNGPLAYLNEQFF	TGTGCCAGTAGTAAGCCGTTACCGGGACAGGTTCTCAATGGACCTTTGGCATATCTTAATGAGCAGTTCTTC
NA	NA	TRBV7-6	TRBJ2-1	CASSLKRGTQFF	TGTGCCAGCAGCTTAAAACGAGGCACCCAGTTCTTC
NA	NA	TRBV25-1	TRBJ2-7	CASSDPSTKEQYF	TGTGCCAGCAGTGATCCCAGTACGAAGGAGCAGTACTTC
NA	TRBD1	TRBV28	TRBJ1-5	CASRTGTGIQPQHF	TGTGCCAGCAGAACCGGGACAGGGATTCAGCCCCAGCATTTT
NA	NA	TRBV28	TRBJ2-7	CASSFGITYSYEQYF	TGTGCCAGCAGTTTTGGAATCACCTACTCCTACGAGCAGTACTTC
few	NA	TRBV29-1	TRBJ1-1	CSVAPGNTEAFF	TGCAGCGTTGCCCCAGGGAACACTGAAGCTTTCTTT
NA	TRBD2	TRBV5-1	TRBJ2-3	CASSEEGLAGAGYTQYF	TGCGCCAGCTCCGAGGAGGGACTAGCGGGGGCGGGGTATACGCAGTATTTT
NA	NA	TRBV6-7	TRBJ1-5	CASSSPLQPQHF	TGTGCCAGCAGTTCCCCCCTTCAGCCCCAGCATTTT
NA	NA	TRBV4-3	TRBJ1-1	CASSLRPNTEAFF	TGCGCCAGCAGCTTGAGGCCGAACACTGAAGCTTTCTTT
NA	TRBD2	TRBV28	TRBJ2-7	CASSTPRTRLIEQYF	TGTGCCAGCAGCACCCCCCGGACTAGGTTAATCGAGCAGTACTTC
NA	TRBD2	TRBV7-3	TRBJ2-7	CASSGSSGRYEQYF	TGTGCCAGCAGCGGTTCTAGCGGGAGATACGAGCAGTACTTC
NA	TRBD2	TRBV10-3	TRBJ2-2	CAISESPSGSVTGELFF	TGTGCCATCAGTGAGTCCCCTAGCGGGAGTGTCACCGGGGAGCTGTTTTTT
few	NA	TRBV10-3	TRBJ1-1	CAISGPHGEYNTEAFF	TGTGCCATCAGTGGGCCCCACGGGGAATATAACACTGAAGCTTTCTTT
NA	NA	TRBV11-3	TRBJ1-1	CASSLAIVESTEAFF	TGTGCCAGCAGCTTAGCGATAGTAGAGAGTACTGAAGCTTTCTTT
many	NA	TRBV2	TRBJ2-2	CASLPGNTGELFF	TGTGCCAGCCTTCCGGGGAACACCGGGGAGCTGTTTTTT
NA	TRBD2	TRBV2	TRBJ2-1	CASSEARGLAGASSYNEQFF	TGTGCCAGCAGTGAAGCCAGAGGACTAGCGGGAGCTTCCTCCTACAATGAGCAGTTCTTC
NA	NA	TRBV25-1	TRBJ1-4	CASSVGQTNEKLFF	TGTGCCAGCAGTGTAGGGCAGACTAATGAAAAACTGTTTTTT
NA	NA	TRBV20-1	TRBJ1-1	CSAREGTEAFF	TGCAGTGCTAGAGAAGGGACTGAAGCTTTCTTT
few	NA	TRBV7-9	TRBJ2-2	CASSLALGRGSGGELFF	TGTGCCAGCAGCTTAGCTCTGGGGAGAGGGTCCGGCGGGGAGCTGTTTTTT